These 14 T cell receptor beta chains share one sample of origin, sequenced in a study of response to subunit inactivated influenza vaccine. TCRdb processed the RT-PCR reads anew with MiXCR; each CDR3 protein has one entry. Of fewer than 600,000 distinct CDR3 sequences listed, around 7.7% were seen once; the top ten hold about an eighth. The sample here was PBMCs from blood, taken roughly 24 months after vaccination. Every receptor here comes from a man aged 45 to 70 who received an inactivated influenza vaccine.

A few counts support this clonotype. This chain joins TRBV21-1 and TRBJ1-1; TRBD1, the D gene given by the table, was not confirmed from the DNA. TRBV21-1 is classified as a pseudogene. The CDR3 sequence is 15 residues long. The CDR3 region has the DNA TGTGCCAGCAGCAAAGGCGACACAGGGGGTGGTTTGGCTTTCTTT. Its protein is CASSKGDTGGGLAFF.

The chain is built from TRBV20-1 and TRBJ2-5, with D possibly called TRBD1 or TRBD2 (5 bases each). V was trimmed by 3 bases and J by 0 bases, leaving 14 bases between them. This CDR3 region has 15 residues. Per germline, CDR1 DFQATT and CDR2 SNEGSKA (reference sequence). CDR3 region: CSARGTFYYQETQYF. In nucleotides, the CDR3 is TGCAGTGCTAGGGGGACGTTTTACTACCAAGAGACCCAGTACTTC.

This clonotype appeared many times. The J gene is TRBJ1-1, the V gene TRBV4-2, with D hard to call. The CDR3 is 12 amino acids. Looked up from germline, CDR1 is LGHNA and CDR2 is YNFKEQ. V was cut by 3 bases and J by 1 base, with 3 bases left in between. CDR3 nucleotide sequence: TGTGCCAGCAGCCACGAGAACACTGAAGCTTTCTTT. Translating gives CASSHENTEAFF.

This clonotype was observed a few times. CDR3 sequence: CATGDRADSSNQPQHF. The CDR3 DNA is TGTGCCACCGGGGACAGGGCGGATTCTAGCAATCAGCCCCAGCATTTT. The chain links TRBV10-3 to TRBJ1-5; 9 nucleotides line up with TRBD1. The CDR3 runs to 16 residues. The V segment lost 10 bases and the J segment 0 bases; nucleotides outside the gene matches: 10. The V gene's germline CDR1 is ENHRY and CDR2 SYGVKD.

Only a few counts were recorded for this clonotype. The DNA of the CDR3 is TGTGCCAGCCAGCCGGGACAGGGCTACGAGCAGTACTTC. It specifies CASQPGQGYEQYF. The genes are TRBV21-1 and TRBJ2-7; TRBD1, as called in the table, went unchecked against the DNA. TRBV21-1 is deemed a pseudogene. The CDR3 has 13 residues.

This clonotype has a count of ten or more. The V gene is TRBV7-9, the J gene TRBJ2-7; TRBD1 aligns across 10 bases. Trimming cost V 4 bases and J 2 bases; bases outside gene matches: 8. This CDR3 is built from 16 residues. CDR1 SEHNR and CDR2 FQNEAQ come from the germline V gene (reference sequence). The DNA of the CDR3 is TGTGCCAGCAGCTCCACACCGGGACAGGGGACCTACGAGCAGTACTTC. Its protein is CASSSTPGQGTYEQYF.

There are a few counts of this clonotype. V gene TRBV5-1 combines with J gene TRBJ1-2; 7 bases align to TRBD1. After removal of 0 bases from V and 4 bases from J, the junction contained 6 bases not matched to a gene. Per germline, CDR1 SGHRS and CDR2 YFSETQ. This CDR3 contains 15 residues. CDR3 region: CASSLGSTGAYGYTF. Written as DNA, the CDR3 is TGCGCCAGCAGCTTGGGATCAACAGGGGCCTATGGCTACACCTTC.

This clonotype was seen ten or more times. The genes are TRBV4-1 and TRBJ1-4; perhaps TRBD1 as D (5 bases). Trimming stripped 1 base from V and 5 bases from J, with 8 bases between. CDR1 MGHRA and CDR2 YSYEKL come from the germline V gene. The CDR3 runs to 14 residues. The CDR3 coding sequence is TGCGCCAGCAGCCAAGCAGGGTTCAATGAAAAACTGTTTTTT. Translated: CASSQAGFNEKLFF.

This clonotype was detected many times. V gene TRBV18 combines with J gene TRBJ2-1; a weak D match, TRBD2 (7 bases). The V end was cut by 2 bases, the J end by 7 bases, with 12 bases between. Germline V gene sequence: CDR1 KGHSH, CDR2 LQKENI. The length of the CDR3 is 14 residues. The CDR3 here is CASSPGGGRNEQFF. As DNA, the CDR3 is TGTGCCAGCTCACCAGGGGGGGGCAGGAATGAGCAGTTCTTC.

This clonotype appeared many times. The genes are TRBV6-1 and TRBJ1-2; no clear D. Trimming pared 1 base from V and 0 bases from J, leaving 9 bases between. The CDR3 is 15 residues long. Germline CDR1 reads MNHNS; CDR2 reads SASEGT. CDR3 DNA sequence: TGTGCCAGCAGTGAAGAGACGGTTCCTAACTATGGCTACACCTTC. It encodes CASSEETVPNYGYTF.

This clonotype was seen more than once but under ten times. J is TRBJ2-5 and V is TRBV6-5, with D perhaps matching TRBD2 (5 bases). Germline V lookup: CDR1 MNHEY, CDR2 SVGAGI. Trimming removed 2 bases at V and 4 bases at J, with 17 bases between. The CDR3 length is 16 residues. The CDR3 sequence: CASSYAGVPTGETQYF. CDR3 coding DNA: TGTGCCAGCAGTTACGCGGGTGTTCCCACGGGAGAGACCCAGTACTTC.

In its sample, this clonotype was seen a few times. This rearrangement joins TRBV29-1 to TRBJ2-1, with 7 bases lining up with TRBD1. With V trimmed by 0 bases and J by 5 bases, 10 bases remained unmatched. The CDR3 has 16 amino acids. Germline lookup yields CDR1 SQVTM and CDR2 ANQGSEA. The DNA of the CDR3 is TGCAGCGTTGAAGATCGACAGGGAACGGTCGACAATGAGCAGTTCTTC. Amino acid sequence: CSVEDRQGTVDNEQFF.

This clonotype came up a few times. The chain combines TRBV20-1 with TRBJ1-2; unclear D gene. Trimming pared 7 bases from V and 8 bases from J, leaving 17 bases between. The CDR3 contains 12 residues. The germline V gene encodes CDR1 DFQATT and CDR2 SNEGSKA (reference sequence). The CDR3 nucleotides are TGCAGTGTAAAGGACTATCCCGGGGGCTACACCTTC. The encoded protein is CSVKDYPGGYTF.

This clonotype was observed a handful of times. The J gene is TRBJ2-6, the V gene TRBV11-2; D not certain. The CDR3 runs to 17 residues. The V gene's germline CDR1 is SGHAT and CDR2 FQNNGV. The V end lost 3 bases, the J end lost 1 base, and 13 bases lay between the germline ends. CDR3 bases: TGTGCCAGCAGCTTGGGAAGAGGCGGTTCTGGGGCCAACGTCCTGACTTTC. As protein: CASSLGRGGSGANVLTF.